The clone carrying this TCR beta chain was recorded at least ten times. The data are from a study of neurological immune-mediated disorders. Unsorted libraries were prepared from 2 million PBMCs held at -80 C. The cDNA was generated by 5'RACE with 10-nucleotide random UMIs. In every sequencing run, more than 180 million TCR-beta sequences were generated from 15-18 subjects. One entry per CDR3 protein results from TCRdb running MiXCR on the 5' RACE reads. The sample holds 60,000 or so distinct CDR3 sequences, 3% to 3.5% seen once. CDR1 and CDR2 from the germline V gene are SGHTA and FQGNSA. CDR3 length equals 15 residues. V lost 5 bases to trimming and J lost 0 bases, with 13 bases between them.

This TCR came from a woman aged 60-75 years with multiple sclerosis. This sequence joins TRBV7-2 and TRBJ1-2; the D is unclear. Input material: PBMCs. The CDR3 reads CASSTRGVTNYGYTF. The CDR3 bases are TGTGCCAGCAGCACGAGAGGAGTTACTAACTATGGCTACACCTTC.